This T cell receptor beta chain originates from a study of blood T cell repertoires in COVID-19. Study-wide background: Sites in the United States, Italy and Spain provided acute and convalescent COVID-19 samples.

The CDR3 totals 11 residues. Trimming removed 5 bases from V and 3 bases from J, with 5 bases in between. Germline V gene data show CDR1 as MDHEN and CDR2 as SYDVKM. Repertoires were generated with immunoSEQ multiplex PCR, while TCRdb's copy carries only in-frame clones and drops some. The sample lists tens of thousands of clones, around 82% occurring once. Sequencing was carried out using peripheral blood. The receptor comes from a man in his 70s with acute or convalescent COVID-19. This sequence joins TRBV28 and TRBJ2-7; D gene ambiguous. CDR3 loop: CASSTYYEQYF. In nucleotides, the CDR3 is TGTGCCAGCAGTACCTACTACGAGCAGTACTTC.